These 17 T cell receptor beta chains share one sample of origin, sequenced in a study of OX40 agonist ivuxolimab in advanced cancers. The repertoire was sequenced with immunoSEQ multiplex PCR; TCRdb's copy has only in-frame clones and lacks some. The sample consists of tens of thousands of clones, roughly 88% of them appearing once. This specimen consisted of CD4+ or CD8+ T cells sorted from blood, obtained in a trial of the OX40 agonist ivuxolimab. The source of these receptors is an adult with an advanced solid tumor such as melanoma, head and neck, liver or kidney cancer.

The chain uses TRBV7-2 and TRBJ2-7; D might be TRBD2 (5 bases). CDR1 is SGHTA and CDR2 is FQGNSA in the germline V gene. The CDR3 is 14 amino acids. Trimming stripped 2 bases from V and 3 bases from J, with 11 bases between. As DNA, the CDR3 is TGTGCCAGCAGCTTAATGAAGGGAGACTACGAGCAGTACTTC. Protein product: CASSLMKGDYEQYF.

The J gene is TRBJ2-3, the V gene TRBV18; no firm D call. There are 12 residues in the CDR3. Germline values: CDR1 KGHSH, CDR2 LQKENI. V was clipped by 6 bases and J by 5 bases, with 9 bases between them. CDR3 region: CASSSGGDTQYF. The CDR3 coding sequence is TGTGCCAGCTCTTCCGGTGGAGATACGCAGTATTTT.

This clone was detected only once. The rearrangement uses TRBV7-2 and TRBJ2-5; 15 bases fit TRBD2. The J call may be incorrect, as the DNA end agrees better with TRBJ2-7. CDR3 length: 15 residues. The germline V gene encodes CDR1 SGHTA and CDR2 FQGNSA. CDR3 sequence (DNA): TGTGCCAGCAGCTGGACTAGCGGGAGGGTCTACGAGCAGTACTTC. It is translated as CASSWTSGRVYEQYF.

The rearrangement joins TRBV18 to TRBJ2-7; TRBD1 is a possible D gene (5 bases). In germline, CDR1 is KGHSH, CDR2 LQKENI. The CDR3 runs 14 residues. V lost 3 bases and J lost 2, with 11 bases in between. In DNA, the CDR3 is TGTGCCAGCTCACCCGGTAGGGGAACCTACGAGCAGTACTTC. Translating gives CASSPGRGTYEQYF.

The chain links TRBV7-6 to TRBJ2-7, with 8 bases matching TRBD2. The CDR3 extends over 17 amino acids. The V gene end was trimmed by 8 bases and the J gene end by 4 bases; junction bases not matched to a gene: 19. The germline V gene encodes CDR1 SGHVS and CDR2 FNYEAQ. CDR3 sequence (DNA): TGTGCCAGCGGACCCAGCAGCTTCACTAGCGGACCGTACGAGCAGTACTTC. Amino acids: CASGPSSFTSGPYEQYF. Filled out from reference TRBV7-6 and TRBJ2-7, the complete variable domain reads GAGVSQSPRYKVTKRGQDVALRCDPISGHVSLYWYRQALGQGPEFLTYFNYEAQQDKSGLPNDRFSAERPEGSISTLTIQRTEQRDSAMYRCASGPSSFTSGPYEQYFGPGTRLTVT.

The chain uses TRBV9 and TRBJ2-1; 13 bases match TRBD2. Per germline, CDR1 SGDLS and CDR2 YYNGEE. There are 16 residues in the CDR3. The V gene end was trimmed by 4 bases and the J gene end by 5 bases; junction bases not matched to a gene: 6. CDR3 in amino acids: CASSPRLAGGNNEQFF. CDR3 sequence (DNA): TGTGCCAGCAGCCCCAGACTAGCGGGAGGCAACAATGAGCAGTTCTTC.

V usage is TRBV6-5 and J usage is TRBJ2-7; D possibly corresponds to TRBD1 (5 bases). In germline, CDR1 is MNHEY, CDR2 SVGAGI. The CDR3 totals 15 residues. V lost 0 bases and J lost 5, with 14 bases in between. The CDR3 nucleotides read TGTGCCAGCAGTTACTCGGCAGGGTGGTTCAACGAGCAGTACTTC. Its protein product is CASSYSAGWFNEQYF.

This chain links TRBV18 with TRBJ2-1; either TRBD1 or TRBD2 may supply D (5 bases each). CDR1 is KGHSH, CDR2 LQKENI, per germline. Trimming removed 4 bases at V and 7 bases at J, with 11 bases between. This CDR3 comprises 13 residues. The chain's CDR3 is CASSRGLENEQFF. DNA of the CDR3: TGTGCCAGCTCACGGGGGTTGGAGAATGAGCAGTTCTTC.

In DNA, the CDR3 is TGCGCCAGCAGCAGGACCGGGACTAGCGGGAGGGGCAATGAGCAGTTCTTC. Its protein product is CASSRTGTSGRGNEQFF. The J gene is TRBJ2-1, the V gene TRBV5-1; the match to TRBD2 covers 16 bases. The CDR3 is 17 amino acids. V shed 4 bases, J shed 6 bases, and the junction held 7 bases outside the gene matches. CDR1 is SGHRS, CDR2 YFSETQ, per germline.

The rearrangement joins TRBV5-1 to TRBJ1-2; D is perhaps TRBD1 (6 bases). CDR1 and CDR2 (germline): SGHRS, YFSETQ. The CDR3 consists of 14 residues. V was cut by 0 bases and J by 7 bases, with 13 bases left in between. The CDR3 DNA sequence: TGCGCCAGCAGCTTGGAGCGCAGGGGAGCTGGCTACACCTTC. Residues: CASSLERRGAGYTF.

V and J are TRBV27 and TRBJ2-2, with 9 nucleotides matching TRBD2. The CDR3 has 15 amino acids. CDR1 and CDR2 from the germline V gene are MNHEY and SMNVEV (reference sequence). V lost 3 bases, J lost 4 bases, and 3 bases stayed unmatched. The DNA of the CDR3 is TGTGCCAGCAGTTTGGGACTAGCCCGCACCGGGGAGCTGTTTTTT. Its protein is CASSLGLARTGELFF.

The chain combines TRBV15 with TRBJ2-2; D remains unclear. Trimming took 2 bases from V and 4 from J, leaving 8 bases between them. CDR1 LNHNV and CDR2 YYDKDF come from the germline V gene (reference sequence). The CDR3 extends over 14 amino acids. In nucleotides, the CDR3 is TGTGCCACCAGCAGATCCCTCTCCACCGGGGAGCTGTTTTTT. Its protein is CATSRSLSTGELFF. Full variable domain (outside the CDR3, taken from reference TRBV15 and TRBJ2-2): DAMVIQNPRYQVTQFGKPVTLSCSQTLNHNVMYWYQQKSSQAPKLLFHYYDKDFNNEADTPDNFQSRRPNTSFCFLDIRSPGLGDTAMYLCATSRSLSTGELFFGEGSRLTVL.

This sequence joins TRBV5-8 and TRBJ2-3, with 7 bases that match TRBD2. The CDR3 contains 15 residues. The germline CDR1 and CDR2 sequences are SGHTS and YDEGEE. Germline trimming cut 1 base from V and 2 bases from J; bases unmatched to any gene: 4. This CDR3 is CASSLWGGTTDTQYF. CDR3 sequence (DNA): TGTGCCAGCAGCTTGTGGGGGGGGACCACAGATACGCAGTATTTT.

This clone was recorded once. A junction boundary mismatches the germline segment, possibly from a read error. The CDR3 DNA reads TGTGCCAGCAGTCCCCACGCAGGGGAGAACCGGGGAGCTGTTTTT. It codes for CASSPHAGENRGAVF. The chain joins TRBV27 to TRBJ2-2, with a weak D call TRBD1 (6 bases). The germline gives CDR1 MNHEY, CDR2 SMNVEV (reference sequence). This CDR3 has 15 amino acids.

This clone appeared a single time. This chain connects TRBV6-5 to TRBJ2-2, with 14 bases matching TRBD2. This CDR3 contains 16 residues. CDR1 is MNHEY and CDR2 is SVGAGI in the germline V gene. The J segment lost 5 bases and the V segment lost 2 bases, leaving 1 base of the junction unmatched. CDR3 DNA: TGTGCCAGCAGTTACCGGACTAGCGGGGGGACCGGGGAGCTGTTTTTT. It translates to CASSYRTSGGTGELFF.

This clone was observed a handful of times. DNA for the CDR3: TGTGCCAGCGCCCCCCAGGGGTACAATGAGCAGTTCTTC. Protein product: CASAPQGYNEQFF. V and J are TRBV7-8 and TRBJ2-1; a weak D match, TRBD1 (6 bases). V dropped 8 bases and J dropped 4 bases, with 12 bases sitting between them. Germline CDR1 reads SGHVS; CDR2 reads FQNEAQ. The CDR3 spans 13 residues.

The gene calls are TRBV19 and TRBJ1-4; unclear D gene. Germline CDR1 is LNHDA and CDR2 is SQIVND (reference sequence). The ends were cut back, 5 bases at V and 6 bases at J, with 16 bases in the middle. CDR3 length: 15 amino acids. The CDR3 loop reads CASSPRLRVDEKLFF. The DNA of the CDR3 is TGTGCCAGTAGTCCTCGACTGCGGGTAGATGAAAAACTGTTTTTT.